One sample yielded the 10 T cell receptor beta chains listed below, sequenced in a study of radiation and T cells in renal cell carcinoma. Noted time point: blood 2 weeks post-SBRT. Treatment specified: 15 Gy SBRT to primary tumor, nephrectomy 4 weeks later. Sequencing used immunoSEQ multiplex PCR; TCRdb keeps in-frame clones, though not all of them. The sample records about 120,000 clones, 81% being singletons. The material sequenced was blood, taken from a patient whose treatment included radiotherapy and nephrectomy. These receptors were obtained from a woman aged 55-70 years with renal cell carcinoma.

The chain carries TRBV18 and TRBJ2-2; TRBD1 matches at 11 bases. The germline V gene encodes CDR1 KGHSH and CDR2 LQKENI. J was trimmed by 4 bases and V by 1 base; bases with no gene match: 5. This CDR3 contains 17 residues. CDR3 nucleotide sequence: TGTGCCAGCTCACCACTCATGGACAGGGGGCTCACCGGGGAGCTGTTTTTT. Translated, it gives CASSPLMDRGLTGELFF.

The chain has TRBV29-1 and TRBJ1-4, with a weak D call TRBD1 (5 bases). Germline-derived CDR1 and CDR2 are SQVTM and ANQGSEA. V lost 7 bases, J lost 5 bases, and 20 bases lay in between. The CDR3 has 15 amino acids. The CDR3 DNA reads as TGCAGCGCATGGACCGGGGGTGGGCCCAATGAAAAACTGTTTTTT. This translates into CSAWTGGGPNEKLFF.

The chain links TRBV6-5 to TRBJ1-1; tentatively, D is TRBD1 (5 bases). Trimming took off 2 bases at V and 0 bases at J, with 7 bases between the two ends. The CDR3 is 14 amino acids. Germline V CDR1 and CDR2: MNHEY, SVGAGI. CDR3 sequence reads: CASSYVDMNTEAFF. Written as DNA, the CDR3 is TGTGCCAGCAGTTACGTGGACATGAACACTGAAGCTTTCTTT.

This clone occurred a few times. CDR3 nucleotide sequence: TGTGCCAGCAGCTTAGTCCCGAGCACTGAAGCTTTCTTT. Its protein product is CASSLVPSTEAFF. The chain joins TRBV7-9 to TRBJ1-1, with D unclear. This CDR3 comprises 13 residues. Looked up from germline, CDR1 is SEHNR and CDR2 is FQNEAQ (reference sequence). Deletions cut 1 base from V and 4 bases from J, with 7 bases between. Variable domain in full (rest from reference TRBV7-9 and TRBJ1-1): DTGVSQNPRHKITKRGQNVTFRCDPISEHNRLYWYRQTLGQGPEFLTYFQNEAQLEKSRLLSDRFSAERPKGSFSTLEIQRTEQGDSAMYLCASSLVPSTEAFFGQGTRLTVV.

The chain links TRBV25-1 to TRBJ2-1; TRBD2 aligns across 9 bases. The germline V gene encodes CDR1 MGHDK and CDR2 SYGVNS. V lost 3 bases and J lost 6; bases outside the gene matches: 9. The CDR3 spans 16 residues. This chain's CDR3 is CASSDPGTSHFNEQFF. The CDR3 bases are TGTGCCAGCAGTGATCCCGGGACTAGCCATTTCAATGAGCAGTTCTTC.

This chain joins TRBV7-6 and TRBJ1-2; D is perhaps TRBD1 (5 bases). The CDR3 covers 13 residues. The germline V and J ends were trimmed by 4 bases and 4 bases, with 10 bases remaining between them. Germline V gives CDR1 SGHVS, CDR2 FNYEAQ. Here the CDR3 DNA reads TGTGCCAGCAGCTACGGGGCAGGCTATGGCTACACCTTC. Translated, it gives CASSYGAGYGYTF.

The chain employs TRBV6-1 and TRBJ2-7; 7 bases match TRBD1. V trimming: 8 bases; J trimming: 1 base; junction bases outside the gene matches: 8. CDR1 MNHNS and CDR2 SASEGT come from the germline V gene. The CDR3 length is 14 residues. The CDR3 spells CASSLTGESYEQYF. The CDR3 DNA sequence: TGTGCCAGCTCTCTAACAGGGGAGTCCTACGAGCAGTACTTC.

The rearrangement joins TRBV19 to TRBJ2-3, with 12 bases matching TRBD2. The V gene's germline CDR1 is LNHDA and CDR2 SQIVND (reference sequence). The V segment lost 6 bases and the J segment 7 bases; nucleotides outside the gene matches: 8. This CDR3 has 15 residues. Here the CDR3 DNA reads TGTGCCAGTAGAAGACTAGCGGGAGTGAGGAATACGCAGTATTTT. Amino acids: CASRRLAGVRNTQYF.

This chain connects TRBV29-1 to TRBJ2-7; tentatively, D is TRBD1 (5 bases). The CDR3 consists of 13 residues. CDR1 SQVTM and CDR2 ANQGSEA come from the germline V gene. V lost 4 bases, J lost 2 bases, and 12 bases lay in between. This CDR3 is CSVAPDRTYEQYF. CDR3 DNA: TGCAGCGTTGCGCCTGACAGAACCTACGAGCAGTACTTC.

This chain links TRBV19 with TRBJ1-5; no definite D call. CDR3 length: 15 amino acids. Trimming removed 10 bases from V and 3 bases from J, with 19 bases in between. Germline CDR1 and CDR2: LNHDA and SQIVND (reference sequence). The CDR3 coding sequence is TGTGCCACTGAAACGGGTACCGGCCTCAATCAGCCCCAGCATTTT. This codes for CATETGTGLNQPQHF.